These 27 T cell receptor beta chains came from one sample sequenced in a study of blood T cells in healthy people across ages. Through a sample-barcoded 5' primer and a J-beta primer mix, a second PCR was run for about 6 to 11 cycles. Each CDR3 protein gets one entry after TCRdb re-called the 5' RACE reads with MiXCR. The repertoire holds about 650,000 distinct CDR3 sequences, approximately 31% seen once, with roughly 14% in the top ten. Sequencing used blood. These receptors originate from a woman older than 75 in good health.

This clonotype was observed a few times. The V call is TRBV6-2 or TRBV6-3, the J call TRBJ1-2; the D gene is possibly TRBD1 (5 bases). Germline CDR1 reads MNHEY; CDR2 reads SVGEGT. The CDR3 has 13 residues. Trimming pared 8 bases from V and 4 bases from J, leaving 14 bases between. The CDR3 here is CASRGDEGYGYTF. The CDR3 DNA reads as TGTGCCAGCCGGGGCGACGAAGGCTATGGCTACACCTTC.

The genes are TRBV29-1 and TRBJ2-1; D is possibly TRBD2 (5 bases). Germline CDR1 is SQVTM and CDR2 is ANQGSEA. The CDR3 runs to 12 residues. The ends were cut back, 4 bases at V and 6 bases at J, with 10 bases in the middle. The DNA for the CDR3 is TGCAGCGTTGTGAGGGTCGTCAATGAGCAGTTCTTC. Amino acids: CSVVRVVNEQFF.

There are a few counts of this clonotype. It may be a read error: a sequence one base away is much more abundant. CDR3 nucleotide sequence: TGTGCCAGCAGGGAGGACAGGGTCGGGGAGCAGTACTTC. This sequence encodes CASREDRVGEQYF. V is TRBV6-1 and J is TRBJ2-5; 8 nucleotides line up with TRBD1. The CDR3 length is 13 residues. The junction had 11 bases not matched to a gene; V was cut back by 6 bases and J by 11 bases. From germline, CDR1 is MNHNS and CDR2 SASEGT.

In its sample, this clonotype was seen a few times. A much larger clone differs from this one at a single base, so this may be a read error. The CDR3, as DNA: TGCGGCGTTATTTTGATGCTAGCACCGAGGGAGCAGTACTTC. Its protein is CGVILMLAPREQYF. This chain uses TRBV29-1 with TRBJ2-7; D possibly corresponds to TRBD2 (5 bases). The CDR3 consists of 14 residues. Germline-derived CDR1 and CDR2 are SQVTM and ANQGSEA.

This clonotype was picked up a small number of times. One base away lies a much larger clone, so this may be a sequencing read error. This chain connects TRBV5-1 to TRBJ2-2; either TRBD1 or TRBD2 may supply D (5 bases each). This CDR3 spans 15 amino acids. Germline assignment: CDR1 SGHRS and CDR2 YFSETQ. CDR3 nucleotide sequence: TGCGCCAGCAGCCGAGACAGCTCGAACACCGGGGAGCGGTTTTTT. Translating gives CASSRDSSNTGERFF.

The chain has TRBV6-2 or TRBV6-3 and TRBJ2-2, with 11 bases aligning to TRBD1. In germline, CDR1 is MNHEY, CDR2 SVGEGT. This CDR3 spans 13 amino acids. The junction had 6 bases not matched to a gene; V was cut back by 5 bases and J by 13 bases. The chain's CDR3 is CASSPGTGGWLFF. Here the CDR3 DNA reads TGTGCCAGCAGTCCCGGGACAGGGGGATGGCTGTTTTTT.

This clonotype showed up just a few times. The chain uses TRBV20-1 and TRBJ2-3; no firm D call. Germline CDR1 and CDR2: DFQATT and SNEGSKA (reference sequence). The CDR3 covers 15 residues. V lost 0 bases, J lost 6 bases, and 16 bases lay in between. In nucleotides, the CDR3 is TGCAGTGCTAGAGATCCCCGAACCTTTGGGGATACGCAGTATTTT. Its translation: CSARDPRTFGDTQYF.

This clonotype was counted many times. This chain links TRBV4-1 with TRBJ2-7; TRBD1 matches 8 bases. Germline V gene lookup returns CDR1 MGHRA and CDR2 YSYEKL. There are 15 residues in the CDR3. Trimming at V came to 1 base and at J to 6 bases, leaving 8 bases not matched to a gene. This chain's CDR3 is CASSQVEGRGREQYF. The CDR3 coding sequence is TGCGCCAGCAGCCAAGTAGAGGGCAGGGGGCGCGAGCAGTACTTC.

There are many counts of this clonotype. V is TRBV10-3 and J is TRBJ2-7, with 11 bases fitting TRBD1. This CDR3 contains 12 residues. V shed 6 bases and J 6 bases; nucleotides not matched to a gene: 1. Germline CDR1 reads ENHRY; CDR2 reads SYGVKD. The DNA of the CDR3 is TGTGCCATCAGAGGGACAGGGGGCGAGCAGTACTTC. Its protein product is CAIRGTGGEQYF.

This clonotype was picked up many times. The CDR3: CASGGGFSEQFF. For the CDR3, the DNA is TGTGCCAGCGGGGGAGGGTTTAGTGAGCAGTTCTTC. The rearrangement uses TRBV2 and TRBJ2-1; the match to TRBD2 covers 7 bases. The CDR3 has 12 residues. CDR1 and CDR2 (germline): SNHLY, FYNNEI. J gave up 9 bases and V 8 bases, and 7 bases lay outside the gene matches.

This clonotype was picked up one time. The rearrangement joins TRBV12-3 or TRBV12-4 to TRBJ2-3; D call uncertain. The CDR3 consists of 11 residues. V was pared by 10 bases and J by 8 bases, with 13 bases between. CDR3 DNA: TGTGCCACCGAAATGGGCAGTACGCAGTATTTT. Its translation is CATEMGSTQYF.

V usage is TRBV5-1 and J usage is TRBJ2-1, with 9 bases that match TRBD2. The J call may be mistaken, given a closer DNA end match to TRBJ2-7. There are 17 residues in the CDR3. Germline V gene sequence: CDR1 SGHRS, CDR2 YFSETQ. CDR3 bases: TGCGCCAGCAGCCTGGTGGTAGCGGGGGCCTTCTACAATGAGCAGTACTTC. Translation: CASSLVVAGAFYNEQYF.

This clonotype was detected only a few times. This sequence joins TRBV9 and TRBJ1-1, with D tentatively TRBD1 (5 bases). This CDR3 has 15 amino acids. From germline, CDR1 is SGDLS and CDR2 YYNGEE. Trimming left V 1 base short and J 5 bases short, with 15 bases between. CDR3 nucleotides: TGTGCCAGCAGCGTAACGGCGGGGTGGGGGACTGAAGCTTTCTTT. Residues: CASSVTAGWGTEAFF.

CDR3 DNA sequence: TGTGCCAGCAGCCAAGACAGCTACCTAGGGGGCTACACCTTC. Translation: CASSQDSYLGGYTF. The V gene is TRBV6-2 or TRBV6-3, the J gene TRBJ1-2, with TRBD1 as a possible D gene (5 bases). The CDR3 covers 14 residues. Germline V gene sequence: CDR1 MNHEY, CDR2 SVGEGT. Trimming took 6 bases from V and 8 from J, leaving 19 bases between them.

The table lists this clonotype with a count of one. V gene TRBV4-1 combines with J gene TRBJ1-2, with D hard to call. V lost 1 base and J 2 bases, leaving 11 bases between the germline ends. The CDR3 has 15 residues. Germline-derived CDR1 and CDR2 are MGHRA and YSYEKL. This CDR3 reads CASSQVERGNYGYTF. CDR3 DNA sequence: TGCGCCAGCAGCCAAGTTGAGCGAGGGAACTATGGCTACACCTTC.

This clonotype was counted many times. The gene calls are TRBV5-8 and TRBJ1-2; 11 bases match TRBD1. The length of the CDR3 is 15 residues. Germline V CDR1 and CDR2: SGHTS, YDEGEE. V was pared by 3 bases and J by 4 bases, with 5 bases of the junction left unmatched. DNA of the CDR3: TGTGCCAGCAGCTCCGGGACAGGGGGTGTCTATGGCTACACCTTC. Its protein product is CASSSGTGGVYGYTF.

There are a few counts of this clonotype. A much larger clone differs from this one at a single base, so this may be a read error. V usage is TRBV18 and J usage is TRBJ2-7; 9 bases are a match to TRBD1. This CDR3 is 16 amino acids long. Looked up from germline, CDR1 is KGHSH and CDR2 is LQKENI. Losses at the gene ends were 3 bases for V and 3 bases for J; bases not matched to a gene: 9. The CDR3 region has the DNA TGTGCCAGCTCACCCGACGGACAGGGGAACAGCTACGAGCAGTACTTC. Protein: CASSPDGQGNSYEQYF.

This clonotype was detected ten times or more. This chain links TRBV7-2 with TRBJ2-7, with 8 bases fitting TRBD1. Germline trimming cut 0 bases from V and 10 bases from J; bases unmatched to any gene: 5. The germline CDR1 and CDR2 sequences are SGHTA and FQGNSA. This CDR3 spans 13 amino acids. CDR3 DNA: TGTGCCAGCAGCTTAGCGTTACAGGGGGGCCAGTACTTC. Its translation is CASSLALQGGQYF.

This clonotype was seen only a few times. This sequence joins TRBV10-3 and TRBJ1-1; TRBD1 matches 7 bases. This CDR3 region has 18 residues. Germline CDR1 reads ENHRY; CDR2 reads SYGVKD. With 2 bases clipped from V and 0 bases from J, the junction kept 12 bases outside the gene matches. The CDR3 coding sequence is TGTGCCATCAGTGAGCCCAACGGGCAGGGGGGGATGAACACTGAAGCTTTCTTT. Its translation: CAISEPNGQGGMNTEAFF.

This chain joins TRBV5-6 and TRBJ2-2; 8 nucleotides line up with TRBD1. Unmatched junction bases numbered 8, after V lost 3 bases and J lost 4 bases. CDR3 length: 16 residues. Germline V gene sequence: CDR1 SGHDT, CDR2 YYEEEE. DNA for the CDR3: TGTGCCAGCAGCTGGGGGACAGGAGAAATCACCGGGGAGCTGTTTTTT. Residues: CASSWGTGEITGELFF.

This chain links TRBV12-3 or TRBV12-4 with TRBJ2-3; 7 bases map to TRBD1. This CDR3 is 15 amino acids long. J gave up 4 bases and V 4 bases, and 8 bases lay outside the gene matches. CDR3 loop: CASSSSRDRADTQYF. Here the CDR3 DNA reads TGTGCCAGCAGTTCCTCCCGGGACAGAGCAGATACGCAGTATTTT.

Only a few counts were recorded for this clonotype. V usage is TRBV27 and J usage is TRBJ2-2; TRBD1 agrees at 7 bases. This CDR3 is 15 amino acids long. Germline CDR1 is MNHEY and CDR2 is SMNVEV (reference sequence). After removal of 5 bases from V and 5 bases from J, the junction contained 8 bases not matched to a gene. The CDR3 region is CASSPRTGRTGELFF. CDR3 coding DNA: TGTGCCAGCAGTCCCCGGACAGGAAGGACCGGGGAGCTGTTTTTT.

This clonotype was seen only a few times. The genes are TRBV20-1 and TRBJ1-5, with 8 bases matching TRBD1. J was trimmed by 7 bases and V by 5 bases; bases with no gene match: 10. From germline, CDR1 is DFQATT and CDR2 SNEGSKA (reference sequence). The CDR3 extends over 14 amino acids. The DNA of the CDR3 is TGCAGTGCTTCTACCGGGACAGGCGGCCAGCCCCAGCATTTT. Its protein is CSASTGTGGQPQHF.

This clonotype was counted only a few times. This chain connects TRBV19 to TRBJ1-1, with a possible D match to TRBD1 (5 bases). The CDR3 contains 15 residues. Germline lookup yields CDR1 LNHDA and CDR2 SQIVND (reference sequence). V was shortened by 2 bases and J by 4 bases, with 14 bases between the two germline ends. This CDR3 reads CASSISAGWSTEAFF. Here the CDR3 DNA reads TGTGCCAGTAGTATATCCGCAGGGTGGAGCACTGAAGCTTTCTTT.

The V gene is TRBV20-1, the J gene TRBJ2-5; D call uncertain. The J call may be wrong; the DNA end is better matched by TRBJ2-7. Germline CDR1 reads DFQATT; CDR2 reads SNEGSKA (reference sequence). This CDR3 has 13 amino acids. CDR3 DNA: TGCAGTGCTAGCCCCACTGGGCTGTACGAGCAGTACTTC. Encoded protein: CSASPTGLYEQYF.

The chain recombines TRBV20-1 with TRBJ2-3; 9 bases align to TRBD2. Germline assignment: CDR1 DFQATT and CDR2 SNEGSKA (reference sequence). The CDR3 spans 16 residues. The ends lost 1 base at V and 6 bases at J; junction bases unmatched: 11. The CDR3 is CSARGIEAGGPDTQYF. The CDR3 coding sequence is TGCAGTGCTAGAGGTATAGAAGCGGGAGGCCCGGATACGCAGTATTTT.

The sample holds a few counts of this clonotype. J is TRBJ2-2 and V is TRBV3-1; D possibly uses TRBD1 or TRBD2 (6 bases each). Germline V gene lookup returns CDR1 LGHDT and CDR2 YNNKEL (reference sequence). CDR3 length: 16 amino acids. With 4 bases removed from V and 2 bases from J, the gap between germline ends came to 14 bases. CDR3 residues: CASSLGGSPNTGELFF. CDR3 coding DNA: TGTGCCAGCAGCCTCGGGGGCAGTCCTAACACCGGGGAGCTGTTTTTT.